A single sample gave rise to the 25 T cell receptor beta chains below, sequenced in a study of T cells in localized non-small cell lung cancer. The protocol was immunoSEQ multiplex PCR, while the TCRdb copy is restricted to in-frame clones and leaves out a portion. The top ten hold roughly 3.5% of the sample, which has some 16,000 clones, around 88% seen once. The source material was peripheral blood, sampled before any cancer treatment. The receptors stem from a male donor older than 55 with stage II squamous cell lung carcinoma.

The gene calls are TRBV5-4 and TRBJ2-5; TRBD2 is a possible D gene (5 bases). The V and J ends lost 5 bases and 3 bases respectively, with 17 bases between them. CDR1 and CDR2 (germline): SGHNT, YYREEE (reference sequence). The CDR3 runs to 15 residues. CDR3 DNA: TGTGCCAGCAGGAACCGGGATTCAATGAAAGAGACCCAGTACTTC. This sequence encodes CASRNRDSMKETQYF.

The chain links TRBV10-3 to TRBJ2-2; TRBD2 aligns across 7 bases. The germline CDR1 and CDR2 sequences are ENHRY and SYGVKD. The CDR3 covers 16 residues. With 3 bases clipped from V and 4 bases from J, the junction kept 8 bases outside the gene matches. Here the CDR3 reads CAISEGIGRGTGELFF. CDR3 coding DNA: TGTGCCATCAGTGAAGGGATTGGGAGGGGCACCGGGGAGCTGTTTTTT.

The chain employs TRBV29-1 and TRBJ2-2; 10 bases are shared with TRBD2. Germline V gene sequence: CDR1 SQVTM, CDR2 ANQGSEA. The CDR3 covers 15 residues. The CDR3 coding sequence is TGCGGCTCCTTTGGGCTAGCGGGAGTCCCCGGGGAGCTGTTTTTT. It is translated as CGSFGLAGVPGELFF.

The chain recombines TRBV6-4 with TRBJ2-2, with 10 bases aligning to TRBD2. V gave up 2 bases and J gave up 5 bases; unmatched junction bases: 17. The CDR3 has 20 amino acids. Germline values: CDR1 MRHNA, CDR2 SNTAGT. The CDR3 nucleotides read TGTGCCAGCAGTGACACGGGGGGCCTAGCGGGAGTGTCGCGTACCGGGGAGCTGTTTTTT. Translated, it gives CASSDTGGLAGVSRTGELFF.

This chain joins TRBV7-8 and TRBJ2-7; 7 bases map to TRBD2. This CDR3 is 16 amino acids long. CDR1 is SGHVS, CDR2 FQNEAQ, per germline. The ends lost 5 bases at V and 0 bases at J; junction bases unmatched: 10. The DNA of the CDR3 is TGTGCCAGCAGCCCTACGGGACTAACCTACTCCTACGAGCAGTACTTC. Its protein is CASSPTGLTYSYEQYF.

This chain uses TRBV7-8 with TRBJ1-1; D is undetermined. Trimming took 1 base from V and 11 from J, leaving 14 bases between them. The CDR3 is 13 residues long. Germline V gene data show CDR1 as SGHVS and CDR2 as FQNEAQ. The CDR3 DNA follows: TGTGCCAGCAGCTTAGGGGCCCTGGAGAGGGCTTTCTTT. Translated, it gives CASSLGALERAFF. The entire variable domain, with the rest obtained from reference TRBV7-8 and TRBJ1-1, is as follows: GAGVSQSPRYKVAKRGQDVALRCDPISGHVSLFWYQQALGQGPEFLTYFQNEAQLDKSGLPSDRFFAERPEGSVSTLKIQRTQQEDSAVYLCASSLGALERAFFGQGTRLTVV.

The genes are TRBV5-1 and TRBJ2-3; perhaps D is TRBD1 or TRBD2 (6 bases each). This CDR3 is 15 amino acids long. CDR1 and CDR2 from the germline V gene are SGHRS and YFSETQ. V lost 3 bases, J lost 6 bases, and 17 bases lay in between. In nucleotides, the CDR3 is TGCGCCAGCAGCTGGGGGGCGGATTTTAGGGATACGCAGTATTTT. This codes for CASSWGADFRDTQYF.

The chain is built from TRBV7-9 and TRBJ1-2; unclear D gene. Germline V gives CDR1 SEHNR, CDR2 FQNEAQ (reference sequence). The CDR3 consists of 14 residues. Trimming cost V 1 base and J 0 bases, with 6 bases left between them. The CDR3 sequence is CASSLDRANYGYTF. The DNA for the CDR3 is TGTGCCAGCAGCTTAGACAGAGCTAACTATGGCTACACCTTC.

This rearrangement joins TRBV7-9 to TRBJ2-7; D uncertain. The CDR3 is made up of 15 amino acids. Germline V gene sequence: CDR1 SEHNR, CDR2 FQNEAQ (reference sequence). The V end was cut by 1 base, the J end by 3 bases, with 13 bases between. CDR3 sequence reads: CASSLVRSENYEQYF. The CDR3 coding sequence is TGTGCCAGCAGCTTAGTTCGCAGCGAGAACTACGAGCAGTACTTC.

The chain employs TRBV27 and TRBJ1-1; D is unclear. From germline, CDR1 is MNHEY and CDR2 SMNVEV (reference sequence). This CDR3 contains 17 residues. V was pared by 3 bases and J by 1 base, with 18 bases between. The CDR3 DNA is TGTGCCAGCAGTTTGAATAGGGCAGGAACTACGAACACTGAAGCTTTCTTT. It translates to CASSLNRAGTTNTEAFF.

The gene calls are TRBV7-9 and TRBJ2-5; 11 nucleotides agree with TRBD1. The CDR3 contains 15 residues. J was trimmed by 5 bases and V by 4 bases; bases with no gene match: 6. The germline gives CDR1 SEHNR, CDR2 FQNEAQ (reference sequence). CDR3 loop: CASSWGTGGLETQYF. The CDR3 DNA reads TGTGCCAGCAGCTGGGGGACAGGGGGTTTGGAGACCCAGTACTTC.

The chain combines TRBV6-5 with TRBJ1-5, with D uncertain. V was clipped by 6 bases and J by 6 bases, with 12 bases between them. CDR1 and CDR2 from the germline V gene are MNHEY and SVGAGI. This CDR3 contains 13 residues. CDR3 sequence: CASSHSHGQPQHF. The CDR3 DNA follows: TGTGCCAGCAGCCACTCTCACGGTCAGCCCCAGCATTTT.

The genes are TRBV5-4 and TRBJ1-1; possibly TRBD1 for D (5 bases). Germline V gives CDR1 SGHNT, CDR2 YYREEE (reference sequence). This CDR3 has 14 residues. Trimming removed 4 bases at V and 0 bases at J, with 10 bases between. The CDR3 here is CASSPDRMNTEAFF. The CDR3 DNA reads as TGTGCCAGCAGCCCCGACAGAATGAACACTGAAGCTTTCTTT.

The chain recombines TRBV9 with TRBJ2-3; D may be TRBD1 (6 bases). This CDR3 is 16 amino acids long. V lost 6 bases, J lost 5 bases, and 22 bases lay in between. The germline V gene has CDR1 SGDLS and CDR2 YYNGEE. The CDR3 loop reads CASTRGVAGAGDTQYF. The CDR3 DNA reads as TGTGCCAGCACCCGAGGGGTGGCAGGGGCTGGAGATACGCAGTATTTT.

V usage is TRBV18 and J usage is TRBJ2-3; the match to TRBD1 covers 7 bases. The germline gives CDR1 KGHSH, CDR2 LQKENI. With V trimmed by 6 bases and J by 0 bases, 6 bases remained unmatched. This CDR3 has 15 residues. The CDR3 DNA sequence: TGTGCCAGCTCCCGCTGGGACAGTAGCACAGATACGCAGTATTTT. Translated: CASSRWDSSTDTQYF.

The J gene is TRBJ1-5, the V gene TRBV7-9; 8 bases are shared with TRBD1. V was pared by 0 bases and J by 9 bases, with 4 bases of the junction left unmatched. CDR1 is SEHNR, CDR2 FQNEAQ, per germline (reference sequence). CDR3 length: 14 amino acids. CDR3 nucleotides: TGTGCCAGCAGCTTAGCGCTGGGGACAGGGCCCCAGCATTTT. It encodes CASSLALGTGPQHF.

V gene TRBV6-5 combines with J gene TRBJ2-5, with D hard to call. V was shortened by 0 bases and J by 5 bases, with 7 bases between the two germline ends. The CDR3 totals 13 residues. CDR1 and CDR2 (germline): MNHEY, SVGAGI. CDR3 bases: TGTGCCAGCAGTTACTCCATCGGGGAGACCCAGTACTTC. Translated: CASSYSIGETQYF.

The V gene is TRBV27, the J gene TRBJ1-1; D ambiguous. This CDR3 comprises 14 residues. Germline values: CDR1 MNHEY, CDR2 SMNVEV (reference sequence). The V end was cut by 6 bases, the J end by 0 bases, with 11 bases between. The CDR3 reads CASRLSSMNTEAFF. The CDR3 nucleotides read TGTGCCAGCAGGCTAAGCAGCATGAACACTGAAGCTTTCTTT.

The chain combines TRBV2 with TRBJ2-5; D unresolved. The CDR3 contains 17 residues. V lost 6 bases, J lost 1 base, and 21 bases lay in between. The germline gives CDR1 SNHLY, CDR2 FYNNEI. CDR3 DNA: TGTGCCAGCAGCCCGACCACCCGACCCGGACCCCAAGAGACCCAGTACTTC. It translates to CASSPTTRPGPQETQYF.

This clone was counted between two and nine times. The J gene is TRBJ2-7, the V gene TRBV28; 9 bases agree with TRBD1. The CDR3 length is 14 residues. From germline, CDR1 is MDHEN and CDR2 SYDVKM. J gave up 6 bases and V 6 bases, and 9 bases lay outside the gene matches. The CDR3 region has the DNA TGTGCCAGCAGGGGGTGGGACAGGGCCGCCGAGCAGTACTTC. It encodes CASRGWDRAAEQYF.

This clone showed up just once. The CDR3 sequence: CASSISTGVIYEQYF. DNA for the CDR3: TGTGCCAGTAGTATCTCGACAGGGGTGATCTACGAGCAGTACTTC. The rearrangement joins TRBV19 to TRBJ2-7; TRBD1 aligns across 8 bases. The V gene's germline CDR1 is LNHDA and CDR2 SQIVND (reference sequence). This CDR3 comprises 15 residues. J lost 3 bases, V lost 3 bases, and 7 bases had no gene match.

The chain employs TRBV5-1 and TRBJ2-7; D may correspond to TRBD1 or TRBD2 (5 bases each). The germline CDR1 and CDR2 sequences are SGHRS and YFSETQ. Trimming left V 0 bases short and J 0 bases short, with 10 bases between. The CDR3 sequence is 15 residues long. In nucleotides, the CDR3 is TGCGCCAGCAGCTTGGAGAGGGGTCCCTCCTACGAGCAGTACTTC. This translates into CASSLERGPSYEQYF.

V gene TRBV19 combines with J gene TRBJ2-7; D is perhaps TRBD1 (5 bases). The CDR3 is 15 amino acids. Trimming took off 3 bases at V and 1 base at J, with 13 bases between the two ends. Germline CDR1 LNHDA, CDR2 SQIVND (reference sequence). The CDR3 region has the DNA TGTGCCAGTAGTATTGCCAGGGAAGGGTCCTACGAGCAGTACTTC. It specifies CASSIAREGSYEQYF.

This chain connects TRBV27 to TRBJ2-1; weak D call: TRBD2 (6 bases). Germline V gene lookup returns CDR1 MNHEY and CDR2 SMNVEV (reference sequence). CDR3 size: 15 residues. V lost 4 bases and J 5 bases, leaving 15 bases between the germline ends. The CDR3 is CASSSGSSAHNEQFF. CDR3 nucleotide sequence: TGTGCCAGCAGTTCTGGGTCTAGCGCTCACAATGAGCAGTTCTTC.

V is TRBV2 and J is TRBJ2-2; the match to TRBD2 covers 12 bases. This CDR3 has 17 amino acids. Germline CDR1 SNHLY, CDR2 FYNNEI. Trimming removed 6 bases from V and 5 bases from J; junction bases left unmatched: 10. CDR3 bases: TGTGCCAGCAGCCTCCGTAAACTAGCGGGAGGTACCGGGGAGCTGTTTTTT. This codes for CASSLRKLAGGTGELFF.